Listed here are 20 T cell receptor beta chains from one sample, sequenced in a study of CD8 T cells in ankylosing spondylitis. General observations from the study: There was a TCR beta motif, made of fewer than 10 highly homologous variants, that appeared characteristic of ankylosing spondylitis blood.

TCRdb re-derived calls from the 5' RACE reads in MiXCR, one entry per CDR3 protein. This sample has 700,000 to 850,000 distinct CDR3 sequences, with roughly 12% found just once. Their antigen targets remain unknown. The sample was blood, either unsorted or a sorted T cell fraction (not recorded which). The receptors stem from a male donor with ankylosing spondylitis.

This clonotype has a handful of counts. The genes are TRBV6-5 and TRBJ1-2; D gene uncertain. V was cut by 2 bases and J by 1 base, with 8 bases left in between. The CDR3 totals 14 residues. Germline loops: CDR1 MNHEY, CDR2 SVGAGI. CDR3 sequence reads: CASSYRAFNYGYTF. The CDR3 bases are TGTGCCAGCAGTTACCGGGCCTTTAACTATGGCTACACCTTC.

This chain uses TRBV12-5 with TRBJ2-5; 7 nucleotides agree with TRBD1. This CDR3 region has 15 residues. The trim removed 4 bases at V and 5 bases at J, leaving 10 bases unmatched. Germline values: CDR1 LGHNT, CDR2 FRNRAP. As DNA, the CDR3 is TGTGCTAGTGGTTCCGGGACAGTCGTGGGGGAGACCCAGTACTTC. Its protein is CASGSGTVVGETQYF.

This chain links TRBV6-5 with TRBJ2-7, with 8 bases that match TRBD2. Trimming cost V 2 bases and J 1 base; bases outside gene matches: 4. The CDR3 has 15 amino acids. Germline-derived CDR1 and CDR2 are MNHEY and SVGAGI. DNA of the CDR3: TGTGCCAGCAGTTACGCCGGCGGGGGGTCCTACGAGCAGTACTTC. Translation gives CASSYAGGGSYEQYF.

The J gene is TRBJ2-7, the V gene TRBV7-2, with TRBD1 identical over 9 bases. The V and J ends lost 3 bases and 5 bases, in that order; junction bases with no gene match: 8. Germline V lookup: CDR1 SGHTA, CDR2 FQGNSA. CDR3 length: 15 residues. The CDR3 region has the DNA TGTGCCAGCAGCTTCCAGGGACAGGGATTCGACGAGCAGTACTTC. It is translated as CASSFQGQGFDEQYF.

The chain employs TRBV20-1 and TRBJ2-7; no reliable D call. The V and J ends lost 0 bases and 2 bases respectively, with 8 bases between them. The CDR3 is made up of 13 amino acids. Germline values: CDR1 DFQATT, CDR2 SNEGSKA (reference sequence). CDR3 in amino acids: CSARDHRAYEQYF. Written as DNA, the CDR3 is TGCAGTGCTAGAGATCATCGAGCCTACGAGCAGTACTTC.

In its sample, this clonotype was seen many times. CDR3 bases: TGTGCCAGCAGTCCCGAGGTGTACGAGCAGTACTTC. Encoded protein: CASSPEVYEQYF. The rearrangement uses TRBV28 and TRBJ2-7; D uncertain. This CDR3 is 12 amino acids long. CDR1 is MDHEN, CDR2 SYDVKM, per germline. V shed 5 bases and J shed 4 bases, with 9 bases lying between them.

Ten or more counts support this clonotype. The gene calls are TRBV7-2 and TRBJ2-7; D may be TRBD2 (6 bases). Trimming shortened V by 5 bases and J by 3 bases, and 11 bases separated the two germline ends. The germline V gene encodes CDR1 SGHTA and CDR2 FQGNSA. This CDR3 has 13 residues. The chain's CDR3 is CASSIVADYEQYF. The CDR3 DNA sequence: TGTGCCAGCAGCATAGTAGCGGACTACGAGCAGTACTTC.

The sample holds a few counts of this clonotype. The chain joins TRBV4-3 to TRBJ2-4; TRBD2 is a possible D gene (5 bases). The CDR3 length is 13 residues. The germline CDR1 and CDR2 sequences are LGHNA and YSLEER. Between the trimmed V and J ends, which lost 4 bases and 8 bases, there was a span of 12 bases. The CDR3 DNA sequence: TGCGCCAGCAGCCGTTCACTAGAGTACATTCAGTACTTC. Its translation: CASSRSLEYIQYF.

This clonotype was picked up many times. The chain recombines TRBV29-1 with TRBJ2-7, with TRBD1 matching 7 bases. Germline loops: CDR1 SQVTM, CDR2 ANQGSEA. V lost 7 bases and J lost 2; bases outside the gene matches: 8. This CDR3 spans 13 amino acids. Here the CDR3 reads CSALTGSPYEQYF. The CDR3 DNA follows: TGCAGCGCCTTGACAGGGTCCCCCTACGAGCAGTACTTC.

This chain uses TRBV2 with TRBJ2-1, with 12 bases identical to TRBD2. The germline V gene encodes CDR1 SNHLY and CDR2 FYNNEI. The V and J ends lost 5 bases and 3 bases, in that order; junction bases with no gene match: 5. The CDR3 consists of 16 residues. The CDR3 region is CASSSRLAGDYNEQFF. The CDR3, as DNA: TGTGCCAGCAGTAGCAGACTAGCGGGAGACTACAATGAGCAGTTCTTC. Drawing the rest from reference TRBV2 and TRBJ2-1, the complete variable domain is EPEVTQTPSHQVTQMGQEVILRCVPISNHLYFYWYRQILGQKVEFLVSFYNNEISEKSEIFDDQFSVERPDGSNFTLKIRSTKLEDSAMYFCASSSRLAGDYNEQFFGPGTRLTVL.

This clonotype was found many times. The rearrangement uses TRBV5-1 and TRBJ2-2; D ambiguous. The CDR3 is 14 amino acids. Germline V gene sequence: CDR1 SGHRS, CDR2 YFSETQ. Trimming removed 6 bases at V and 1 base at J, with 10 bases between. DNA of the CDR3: TGCGCCAGCAAATCAACTCTGAACACCGGGGAGCTGTTTTTT. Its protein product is CASKSTLNTGELFF.

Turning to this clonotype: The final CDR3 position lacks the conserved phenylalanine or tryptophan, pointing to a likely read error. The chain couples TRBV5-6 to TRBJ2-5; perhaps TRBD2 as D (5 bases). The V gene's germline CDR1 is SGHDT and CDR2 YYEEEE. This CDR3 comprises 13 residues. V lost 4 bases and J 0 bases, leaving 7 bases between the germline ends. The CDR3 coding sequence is TGTGCCAGCAGCGACTATAACCAAGAGACCCAGTACCTC. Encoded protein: CASSDYNQETQYL.

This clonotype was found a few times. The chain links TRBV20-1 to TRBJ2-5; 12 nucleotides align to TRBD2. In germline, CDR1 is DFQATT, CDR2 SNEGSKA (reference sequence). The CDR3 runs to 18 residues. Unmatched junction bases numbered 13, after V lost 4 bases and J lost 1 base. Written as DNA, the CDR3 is TGCAGTGCTAAGGCACCGGCTAGCGGGAGGGCCCCCCAAGAGACCCAGTACTTC. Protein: CSAKAPASGRAPQETQYF.

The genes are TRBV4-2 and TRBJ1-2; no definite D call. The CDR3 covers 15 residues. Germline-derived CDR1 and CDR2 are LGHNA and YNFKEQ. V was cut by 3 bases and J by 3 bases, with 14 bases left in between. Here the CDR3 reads CASSQGSDLDYGYTF. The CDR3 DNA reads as TGTGCCAGCAGCCAGGGCAGTGATCTAGACTATGGCTACACCTTC.

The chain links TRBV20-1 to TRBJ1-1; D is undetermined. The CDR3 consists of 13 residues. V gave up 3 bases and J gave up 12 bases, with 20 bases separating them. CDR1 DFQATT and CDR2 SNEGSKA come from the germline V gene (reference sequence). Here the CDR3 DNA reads TGCAGTGCTAGTACAAGACTGGCGGGCGCGACTTTCTTT. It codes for CSASTRLAGATFF.

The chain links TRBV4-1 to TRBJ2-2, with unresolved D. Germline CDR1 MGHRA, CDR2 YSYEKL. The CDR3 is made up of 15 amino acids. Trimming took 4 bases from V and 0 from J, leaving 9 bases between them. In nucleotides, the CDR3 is TGCGCCAGCAGCCCCGGGTCCTCGAACACCGGGGAGCTGTTTTTT. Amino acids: CASSPGSSNTGELFF.

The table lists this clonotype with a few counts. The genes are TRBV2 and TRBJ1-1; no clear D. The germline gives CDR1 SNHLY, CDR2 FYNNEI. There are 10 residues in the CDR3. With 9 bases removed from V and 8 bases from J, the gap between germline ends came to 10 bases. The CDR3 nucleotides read TGTGCCAGTGCCATTTGGGAAGCTTTCTTT. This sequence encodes CASAIWEAFF.

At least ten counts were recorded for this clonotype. DNA of the CDR3: TGCAGCGTCGGGCTGGGGGTCGAGACCCAGTACTTC. This translates into CSVGLGVETQYF. This chain joins TRBV29-1 and TRBJ2-5; D assignment may be TRBD1 or TRBD2 (5 bases each). CDR3 length: 12 amino acids. Germline CDR1 SQVTM, CDR2 ANQGSEA. The V and J ends lost 6 bases and 5 bases respectively, with 13 bases between them.

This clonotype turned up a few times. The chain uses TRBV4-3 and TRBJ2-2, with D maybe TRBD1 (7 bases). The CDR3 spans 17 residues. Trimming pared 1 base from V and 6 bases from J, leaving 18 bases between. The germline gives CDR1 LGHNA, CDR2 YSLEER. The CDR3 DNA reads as TGCGCCAGCAGCCAAGCGTCAGTCAGGGGGGACCCCGGGGAGCTGTTTTTT. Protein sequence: CASSQASVRGDPGELFF.

DNA for the CDR3: TGCGCCAGCAGCCAAGAGGGGCAATTCACAGATACGCAGTATTTT. Its translation: CASSQEGQFTDTQYF. The chain combines TRBV4-1 with TRBJ2-3; D may be TRBD1 (5 bases). V was shortened by 0 bases and J by 2 bases, with 9 bases between the two germline ends. Per the germline V gene, CDR1 is MGHRA and CDR2 is YSYEKL. The CDR3 is 15 amino acids.